Reported below is one TCR beta chain. The sample holds a few counts of this clonotype. Its antigen remains undetermined. Base qualities are not at hand, and no much larger clone is one base apart. Donors were 35 to 40 systemically healthy Caucasian individuals from Russia aged about 6 to 100 years. Around 9.8 milliliters of peripheral blood were collected from each donor into EDTA-treated Vacutainer tubes. PBMCs were isolated by Ficoll-Paque density-gradient centrifugation, with at least 7 million obtained per sample. Total RNA, at least 6 micrograms per sample, was extracted from PBMCs with Trizol reagent. For every donor, flow cytometry on a PBMC aliquot measured the percentage of naive CD45RAhigh/CD27high T cells. The sample originates from a study of blood T cells in healthy people across ages (dated by TCRdb to the mid-2010s). About the investigation overall: Template switching captured roughly one uniquely barcoded TCR beta cDNA molecule per two T cells in model experiments. The study measured age-related changes in TCR beta repertoire diversity using deep sequencing normalized with unique cDNA molecular identifiers. Donors were grouped into four age groups: young (average roughly 17 years), middle-aged (39), aged (62) and long-lived (over 80). To avoid experimental bias, donors of different ages were distributed randomly across sequencing lanes. For two donors (one aged 18 to 30 and one aged 80 or older), the study analyzed two additional independent replicas of 1 million unique cDNA reads from the same blood draw. What the authors observed across the whole study: The long-lived group showed more naive CD4+ T cells, fewer expanded clones and increased TCR diversity than the aged group, suggesting age selection. As age increased, observed TCR beta diversity per million T cells dropped in a roughly linear way, and a significant reduction was already evident by age approximately 40. Estimates of total diversity based on one million sequenced T cells were considered lower bounds and underestimates. A strong correlation was found between observed TCR beta diversity and the percentage of naive T cells measured by flow cytometry. Since profiling was done on bulk unsorted PBMCs, naive and antigen-experienced compartments could not be conclusively compared. Because donor CMV infection status was unknown, age-related changes in expanded clonotypes were potentially confounded.

The library was produced with 5' RACE. The run used an Illumina HiSeq 2500. A second PCR of 7 to 11 cycles was run with a J-beta primer mix and a sample-barcoded 5' primer. A template-switch 5' adaptor carrying 12 random nucleotides introduced a unique molecular identifier onto each TCR beta cDNA molecule. At least 3 million CDR3-containing paired-end reads were obtained from each sample. First-strand cDNA synthesis was performed from all RNA using the Mint cDNA synthesis kit, with priming by a TRBC-specific oligonucleotide. Following uracil-DNA glycosylase treatment, a first 18-cycle PCR with universal primers M1SS and BC2_uni_R was performed on all cDNA. The paper's processing steps were these. Normalization of each sample was performed by random selection of 1 million high-quality reads, each carrying a distinct molecular identifier. Reads with shared molecular identifiers were discarded instead of being binned into consensus sequences. MiTCR, with a Q25 quality threshold and the strictest error-elimination algorithm, was used for CDR3 identification, clonotype clustering and error correction. A nonparametric unseen species model with Euler transformation was used to estimate lower-bound total TCR beta diversity. The public reads were reprocessed in TCRdb via fastp at Q25 and MiXCR, keeping in-frame beta chains. Every CDR3 protein is listed once, alongside the most common genes and DNA of its rows. It is TCRdb's table, rather than the study itself, that gives the V and J calls and clone size. The sample table records roughly 1,800,000 distinct CDR3 sequences; 49% of these occur just once. Roughly 2.1% of the sample is taken by the ten largest.

V and J are truncated by 4 bases and 3 bases respectively, leaving an intervening sequence of 10 bases. The germline V gene (reference sequence) yields LNHNV for CDR1 and YYDKDF for CDR2. The CDR3 spans 13 residues, from the cysteine through the phenylalanine. Of all the DNA, just the CDR3 is kept, 39 bases in frame from base 1. The chain was built from TRBV15 and TRBJ2-7, with the D segment possibly TRBD1 or TRBD2, each aligning over 5 bases. Sequenced sample: blood. The clonotype originates from a woman between 40 and 50 years old in good health. The DNA sequence is TGTGCCACCAGCACACGGGACGGCTACGAGCAGTACTTC. Translated, it gives CATSTRDGYEQYF.